This T cell receptor beta chain was observed in a study of blood T cell repertoires in COVID-19. Study information: The United States, Italy and Spain were the sources of the acute and convalescent COVID-19 samples.

CDR1 is MDHEN and CDR2 is SYDVKM in the germline V gene. The CDR3 is 13 residues long. Trimming left V 4 bases short and J 5 bases short, with 9 bases between. In the original workflow: Nucleated cell number was recorded as an estimate derived from reference gene primer amplification. The protocol was immunoSEQ multiplex PCR, while the TCRdb copy is restricted to in-frame clones and leaves out a portion. Clonal size and the V and J genes are those of that table, whereas D and trimming came from the DNA. The sample records more than 150,000 clones, around 87% being singletons. The sequencing input was peripheral blood. This receptor was obtained from a man aged 50-60 years with acute or convalescent COVID-19. The rearrangement links TRBV28 to TRBJ2-1, with D tentatively TRBD2 (6 bases). CDR3 region: CASSSPSDNEQFF. The CDR3 coding sequence is TGTGCCAGCAGTTCTCCTAGCGACAATGAGCAGTTCTTC.